This T cell receptor (beta chain) was found in a study of technical replicates of blood from a few donors. Repertoires were generated with immunoSEQ multiplex PCR, while TCRdb's copy carries only in-frame clones and drops some. The profile shows approximately 79,000 clones, around nine tenths of them singletons. The V segment lost 7 bases and the J segment 1 base; nucleotides outside the gene matches: 7. The CDR3 is made up of 14 amino acids. Germline V lookup: CDR1 SNHLY, CDR2 FYNNEI. The clonotype comes from a human donor in good health. The sequencing sample was made of T cells isolated from PBMCs. The chain uses TRBV2 and TRBJ2-7, with 7 bases aligning to TRBD2. The CDR3 loop reads CASTVTGGSYEQYF. DNA for the CDR3: TGTGCCAGCACCGTTACGGGAGGATCCTACGAGCAGTACTTC.